The 15 T cell receptor beta chains below come from one sample, sequenced in a study of immune characteristics of hereditary and idiopathic chronic pancreatitis. Data came from immunoSEQ multiplex PCR; TCRdb stores just in-frame clones and leaves some out. The data show about 2,000 clones, with about 76% seen just once and about a sixth held by the top ten. The pancreas tissue came from patients undergoing total pancreatectomy with islet autotransplantation. The sample was pancreas tissue with hereditary chronic pancreatitis. The receptor set was obtained from a human donor with chronic pancreatitis.

The V gene is TRBV28, the J gene TRBJ2-6; either TRBD1 or TRBD2 may fit D (5 bases each). V lost 2 bases and J 0 bases, leaving 11 bases between the germline ends. CDR1 MDHEN and CDR2 SYDVKM come from the germline V gene. The CDR3 consists of 17 residues. DNA of the CDR3: TGTGCCAGCAGTTTACGCCCAGGGAGCTCTGGGGCCAACGTCCTGACTTTC. Translated: CASSLRPGSSGANVLTF.

This chain uses TRBV5-1 with TRBJ1-2; D call uncertain. The germline V and J ends were trimmed by 4 bases and 4 bases, with 23 bases remaining between them. The V gene's germline CDR1 is SGHRS and CDR2 YFSETQ. This CDR3 comprises 17 residues. The CDR3 region is CASSATADRPFLYGYTF. The CDR3 DNA is TGCGCCAGCAGCGCCACTGCCGATCGGCCATTCCTCTATGGCTACACCTTC.

V usage is TRBV6-5 and J usage is TRBJ2-7; D is perhaps TRBD2 (5 bases). V lost 6 bases to trimming and J lost 7 bases, with 22 bases between them. Germline CDR1 and CDR2: MNHEY and SVGAGI. The CDR3 runs to 15 residues. The CDR3 DNA follows: TGTGCCAGCAGGCTCGACTCCCGGTCCTCGGGAGAGCAGTACTTC. Translated, it gives CASRLDSRSSGEQYF.

In its sample, this clone was seen a few times. The chain uses TRBV11-1 and TRBJ2-7; the D gene is possibly TRBD1 (6 bases). This CDR3 comprises 14 residues. V lost 1 base and J lost 3, with 10 bases in between. The germline V gene encodes CDR1 SGHAT and CDR2 FQDESV (reference sequence). CDR3: CASSLGTDLYEQYF. The DNA for the CDR3 is TGTGCCAGCAGCTTAGGGACAGACCTCTACGAGCAGTACTTC.

The genes are TRBV19 and TRBJ2-7, with a weak D call TRBD2 (5 bases). The CDR3 covers 11 residues. Germline V gene lookup returns CDR1 LNHDA and CDR2 SQIVND (reference sequence). The ends were cut back, 9 bases at V and 0 bases at J, with 6 bases in the middle. The chain's CDR3 is CASGDSYEQYF. The CDR3 DNA follows: TGTGCCAGCGGGGACTCCTACGAGCAGTACTTC.

This clone was recorded only once. The chain is built from TRBV7-3 and TRBJ2-3; TRBD2 matches 8 bases. Trimming took 2 bases from V and 6 from J; bases not matched to a gene: 10. The CDR3 has 16 residues. Germline CDR1 SGHTA, CDR2 FQGTGA. This chain's CDR3 is CASSLGLRGGLDTQYF. The CDR3 DNA follows: TGTGCCAGCAGCTTAGGCCTCCGGGGGGGCCTGGATACGCAGTATTTT.

V usage is TRBV14 and J usage is TRBJ1-2; D is possibly TRBD1 (5 bases). Trimming took off 1 base at V and 2 bases at J, with 8 bases between the two ends. Germline CDR1 is SGHDN and CDR2 is FVKESK. This CDR3 spans 14 amino acids. CDR3 amino acids: CASSQGQINYGYTF. CDR3 bases: TGTGCCAGCAGCCAAGGACAGATCAACTATGGCTACACCTTC.

This chain joins TRBV24-1 and TRBJ1-5, with D tentatively TRBD1 (5 bases). The V and J ends lost 3 bases and 7 bases respectively, with 15 bases between them. The germline CDR1 and CDR2 sequences are KGHDR and SFDVKD. The length of the CDR3 is 15 residues. The CDR3 region is CATSDGGTGGQPQHF. The DNA for the CDR3 is TGTGCCACCAGTGATGGGGGAACAGGTGGCCAGCCCCAGCATTTT.

V usage is TRBV5-6 and J usage is TRBJ2-7; 9 nucleotides agree with TRBD2. Trimming removed 1 base from V and 5 bases from J; junction bases left unmatched: 7. The CDR3 is 15 amino acids. Germline-derived CDR1 and CDR2 are SGHDT and YYEEEE. The CDR3 loop is CASSLLRGGADEQYF. CDR3 DNA: TGTGCCAGCAGCTTGTTACGCGGGGGGGCCGACGAGCAGTACTTC.

V usage is TRBV9 and J usage is TRBJ2-1; 8 bases agree with TRBD2. The V and J ends lost 3 bases and 2 bases, in that order; junction bases with no gene match: 4. The germline CDR1 and CDR2 sequences are SGDLS and YYNGEE. The CDR3 is 15 amino acids. CDR3 in amino acids: CASSAGGSTYNEQFF. CDR3 nucleotide sequence: TGTGCCAGCAGCGCGGGGGGGTCCACCTACAATGAGCAGTTCTTC.

The chain couples TRBV5-4 to TRBJ1-1; no definite D call. Germline-derived CDR1 and CDR2 are SGHNT and YYREEE (reference sequence). V was cut by 3 bases and J by 1 base, with 7 bases left in between. This CDR3 region has 13 residues. This CDR3 reads CASSSRRNTEAFF. The CDR3 nucleotides read TGTGCCAGCAGCTCCAGACGGAACACTGAAGCTTTCTTT.

The chain links TRBV25-1 to TRBJ2-1, with D perhaps matching TRBD2 (7 bases). V was shortened by 2 bases and J by 6 bases, with 14 bases between the two germline ends. Germline V gives CDR1 MGHDK, CDR2 SYGVNS. The CDR3 is 15 amino acids. The CDR3 nucleotides are TGTGCCAGCAGTGAAGATCGGGGGGCCGTCAATGAGCAGTTCTTC. It translates to CASSEDRGAVNEQFF.

This clone was counted once. The chain links TRBV5-4 to TRBJ2-5; 7 bases fit TRBD1. CDR1 is SGHNT and CDR2 is YYREEE in the germline V gene (reference sequence). The CDR3 totals 15 residues. V shed 4 bases and J 5 bases; nucleotides not matched to a gene: 11. For the CDR3, the DNA is TGTGCCAGCAGCCCTCGTGGTGACAGGGTGGAGACCCAGTACTTC. Encoded protein: CASSPRGDRVETQYF.

The CDR3 sequence is CASRVQDSPLHF. As DNA, the CDR3 is TGTGCCAGCAGGGTTCAAGATTCACCCCTCCACTTT. This rearrangement joins TRBV7-6 to TRBJ1-6; D not certain. The germline gives CDR1 SGHVS, CDR2 FNYEAQ. The CDR3 runs 12 residues. V was clipped by 6 bases and J by 8 bases, with 8 bases between them.

V usage is TRBV6-2 or TRBV6-3 and J usage is TRBJ2-7, with 12 bases matching TRBD2. Germline V gene lookup returns CDR1 MNHEY and CDR2 SVGEGT. This CDR3 region has 15 residues. J gave up 3 bases and V 5 bases, and 5 bases lay outside the gene matches. The CDR3 DNA reads as TGTGCCAGCAGTCGCTGGACTAGCGGGGTCTACGAGCAGTACTTC. Amino acid sequence: CASSRWTSGVYEQYF.